This T cell receptor (beta chain) was found in a study of blood T cell repertoires in COVID-19. Study in general: PBMCs, B-cell-depleted T cells, or T cells provided the cDNA or gDNA that made up the material.

In the authors' workflow: By means of reference gene primer amplification, nucleated cell counts were estimated. Here immunoSEQ multiplex PCR was the method, and the copy in TCRdb shows in-frame clones only, minus some. V and J calls and clone size are those listed in that table; D and trimming were worked out from the DNA. The sample has about 360,000 clones; roughly 87% are singletons. The CDR3 has 14 amino acids. Germline assignment: CDR1 ENHRY and CDR2 SYGVKD. Trimming at V came to 11 bases and at J to 2 bases, leaving 9 bases not matched to a gene. The chain links TRBV10-3 to TRBJ2-5; 9 bases fit TRBD2. This receptor was obtained from a middle-aged woman with acute COVID-19. Sequencing was performed on PBMCs or T cells enriched from blood (not recorded which). CDR3 sequence: CALSSGAYQETQYF. In DNA form, the CDR3 reads TGTGCCCTTTCTAGCGGGGCTTATCAAGAGACCCAGTACTTC.